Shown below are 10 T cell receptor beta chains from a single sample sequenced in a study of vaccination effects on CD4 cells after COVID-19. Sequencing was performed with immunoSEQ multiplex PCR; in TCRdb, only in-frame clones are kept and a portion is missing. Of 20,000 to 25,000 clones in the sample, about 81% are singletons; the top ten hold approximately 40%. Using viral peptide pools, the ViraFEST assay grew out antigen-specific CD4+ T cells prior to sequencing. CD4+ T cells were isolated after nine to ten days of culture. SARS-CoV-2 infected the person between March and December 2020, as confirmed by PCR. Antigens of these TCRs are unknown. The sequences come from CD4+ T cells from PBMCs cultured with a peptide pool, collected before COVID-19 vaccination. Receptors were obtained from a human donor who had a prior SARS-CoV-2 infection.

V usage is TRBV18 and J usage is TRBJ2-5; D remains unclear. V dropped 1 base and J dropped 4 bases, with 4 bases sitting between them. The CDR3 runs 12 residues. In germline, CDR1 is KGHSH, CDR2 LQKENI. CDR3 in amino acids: CASSPLTETQYF. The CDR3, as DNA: TGTGCCAGCTCACCACTTACAGAGACCCAGTACTTC. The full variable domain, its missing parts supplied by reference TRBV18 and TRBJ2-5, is NAGVMQNPRHLVRRRGQEARLRCSPMKGHSHVYWYRQLPEEGLKFMVYLQKENIIDESGMPKERFSAEFPKEGPSILRIQQVVRGDSAAYFCASSPLTETQYFGPGTRLLVL.

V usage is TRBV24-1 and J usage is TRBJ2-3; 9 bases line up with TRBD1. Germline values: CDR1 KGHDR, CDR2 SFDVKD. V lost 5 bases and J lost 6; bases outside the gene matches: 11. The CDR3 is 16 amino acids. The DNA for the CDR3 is TGTGCCACCAGTGTCCTGGGACAGGGCCTAAAGGATACGCAGTATTTT. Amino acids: CATSVLGQGLKDTQYF.

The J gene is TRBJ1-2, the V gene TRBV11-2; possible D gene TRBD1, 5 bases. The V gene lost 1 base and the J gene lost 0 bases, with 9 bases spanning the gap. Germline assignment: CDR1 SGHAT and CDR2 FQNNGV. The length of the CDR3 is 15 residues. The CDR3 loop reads CASSLVGPANYGYTF. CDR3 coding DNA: TGTGCCAGCAGCTTAGTGGGGCCCGCTAACTATGGCTACACCTTC.

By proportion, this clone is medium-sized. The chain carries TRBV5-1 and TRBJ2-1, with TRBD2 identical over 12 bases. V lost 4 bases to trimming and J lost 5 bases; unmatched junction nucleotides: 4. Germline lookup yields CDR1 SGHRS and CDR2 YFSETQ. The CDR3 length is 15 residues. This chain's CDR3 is CASSRRLAGDNEQFF. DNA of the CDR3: TGCGCCAGCAGCCGTCGACTAGCGGGAGACAATGAGCAGTTCTTC.

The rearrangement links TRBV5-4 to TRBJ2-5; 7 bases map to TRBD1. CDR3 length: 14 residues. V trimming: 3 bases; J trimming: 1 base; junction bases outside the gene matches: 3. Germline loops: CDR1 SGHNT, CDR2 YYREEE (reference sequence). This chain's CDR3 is CASSSRGFQETQYF. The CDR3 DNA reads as TGTGCCAGCAGCTCCAGGGGGTTCCAAGAGACCCAGTACTTC.

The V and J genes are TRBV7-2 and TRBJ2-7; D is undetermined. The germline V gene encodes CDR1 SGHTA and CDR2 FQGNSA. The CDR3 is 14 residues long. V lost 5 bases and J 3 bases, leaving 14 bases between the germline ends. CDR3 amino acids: CASSLRSDGYEQYF. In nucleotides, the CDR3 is TGTGCCAGCAGCCTGAGGTCGGACGGCTACGAGCAGTACTTC.

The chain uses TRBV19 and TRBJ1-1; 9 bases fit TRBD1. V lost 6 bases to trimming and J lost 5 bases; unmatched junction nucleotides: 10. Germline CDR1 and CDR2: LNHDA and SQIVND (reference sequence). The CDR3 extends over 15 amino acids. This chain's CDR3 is CASSDLGTGWTEAFF. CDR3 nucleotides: TGTGCCAGTAGCGACCTTGGGACAGGGTGGACTGAAGCTTTCTTT.

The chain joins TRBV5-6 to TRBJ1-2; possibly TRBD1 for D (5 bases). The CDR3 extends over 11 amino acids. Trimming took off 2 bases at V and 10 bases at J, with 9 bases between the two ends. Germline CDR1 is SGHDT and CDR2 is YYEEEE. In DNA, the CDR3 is TGTGCCAGCAGCTTCAGGGAATTCTACACCTTC. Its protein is CASSFREFYTF.

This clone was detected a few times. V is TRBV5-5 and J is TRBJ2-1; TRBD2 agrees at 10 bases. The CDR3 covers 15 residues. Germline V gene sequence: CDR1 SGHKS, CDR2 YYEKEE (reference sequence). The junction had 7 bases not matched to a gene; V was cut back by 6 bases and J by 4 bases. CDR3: CASTAGLATYNEQFF. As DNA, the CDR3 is TGTGCCAGCACAGCGGGACTAGCGACGTACAATGAGCAGTTCTTC.

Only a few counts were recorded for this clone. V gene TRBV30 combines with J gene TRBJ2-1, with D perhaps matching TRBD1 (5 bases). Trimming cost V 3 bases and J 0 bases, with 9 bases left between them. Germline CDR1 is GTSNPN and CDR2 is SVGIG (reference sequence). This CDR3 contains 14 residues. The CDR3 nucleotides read TGTGCCTGGAGCAAGACAGACTCCTACAATGAGCAGTTCTTC. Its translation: CAWSKTDSYNEQFF.